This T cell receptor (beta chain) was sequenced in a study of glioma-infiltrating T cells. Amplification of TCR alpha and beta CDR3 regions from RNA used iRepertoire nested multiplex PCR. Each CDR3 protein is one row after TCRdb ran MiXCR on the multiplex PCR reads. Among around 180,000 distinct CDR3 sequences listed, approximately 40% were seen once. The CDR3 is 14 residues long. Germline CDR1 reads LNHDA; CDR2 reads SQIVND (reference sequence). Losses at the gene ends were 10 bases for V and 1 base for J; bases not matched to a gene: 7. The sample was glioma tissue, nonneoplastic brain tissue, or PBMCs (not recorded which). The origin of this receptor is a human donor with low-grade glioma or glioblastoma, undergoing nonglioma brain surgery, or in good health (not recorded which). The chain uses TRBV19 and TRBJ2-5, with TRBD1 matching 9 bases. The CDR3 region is CATEDRGGQETQYF. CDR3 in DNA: TGTGCCACCGAGGACAGGGGCGGCCAAGAGACCCAGTACTTC. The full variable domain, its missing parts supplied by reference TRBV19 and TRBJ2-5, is DGGITQSPKYLFRKEGQNVTLSCEQNLNHDAMYWYRQDPGQGLRLIYYSQIVNDFQKGDIAEGYSVSREKKESFPLTVTSAQKNPTAFYLCATEDRGGQETQYFGPGTRLLVL.